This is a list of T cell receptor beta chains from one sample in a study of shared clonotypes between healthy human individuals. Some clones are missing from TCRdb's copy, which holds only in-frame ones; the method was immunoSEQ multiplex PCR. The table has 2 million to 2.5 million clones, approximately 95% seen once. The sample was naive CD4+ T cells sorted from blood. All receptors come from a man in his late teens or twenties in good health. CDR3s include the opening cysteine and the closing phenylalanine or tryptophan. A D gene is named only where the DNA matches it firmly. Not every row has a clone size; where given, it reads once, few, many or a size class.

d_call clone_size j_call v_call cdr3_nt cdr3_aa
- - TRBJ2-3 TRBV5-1 TGCGCCAGCAGCTTGGGGTCAGGTCCTTCCACAGATACGCAGTATTTT CASSLGSGPSTDTQYF
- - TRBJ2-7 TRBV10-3 TGTGCCATCAGTGGAACCGCCACGTCCTACGAGCAGTACTTC CAISGTATSYEQYF
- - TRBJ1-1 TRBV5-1 TGCGCCAGCAGCTTGTCGGAAATAACTGAAGCTTTCTTT CASSLSEITEAFF
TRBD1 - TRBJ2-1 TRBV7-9 TGTGCCAGCAGCTTATACACCGGGACAGGGGTTTTCAATGAGCAGTTCTTC CASSLYTGTGVFNEQFF
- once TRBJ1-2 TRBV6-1 TGTGCCAGCAGTCCCTCTCAGGGCGGCTACACCTTC CASSPSQGGYTF
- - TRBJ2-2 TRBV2 TGTGCCAGCAGTGAATCTACTAGTGTCGGGGAGCTGTTTTTT CASSESTSVGELFF
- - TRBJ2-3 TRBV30 TGTGCCTGGAGTACGTGGGGGAGGAGCACAGATACGCAGTATTTT CAWSTWGRSTDTQYF
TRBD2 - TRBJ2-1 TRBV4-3 TGCGCCAGCAGCCAAGGATTGGGGCTAGCGGGAGATGGTGAGCAGTTCTTC CASSQGLGLAGDGEQFF
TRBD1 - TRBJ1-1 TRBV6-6 TGTGCCAGCAGCCTTGACAGGGGAAGAGGGACTGAAGCTTTCTTT CASSLDRGRGTEAFF
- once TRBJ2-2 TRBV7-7 TGTGCTAGCAGCTTAGTGGCCGAGAACACCGGGGAGCTGTTTTTT CASSLVAENTGELFF
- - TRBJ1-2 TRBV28 TGTGCCAGCAGTCCGCGACGGCACTATGGCTACACCTTC CASSPRRHYGYTF
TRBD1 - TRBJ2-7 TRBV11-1 TGTGCCAGCAGCCTGGACCGGGACAGGGGGATCAACGAGCAGTACTTC CASSLDRDRGINEQYF
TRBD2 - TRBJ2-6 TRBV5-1 TGCGCCAGCAGCTTGACTAGCGGCTCTGGGGCCAACGTCCTGACTTTC CASSLTSGSGANVLTF
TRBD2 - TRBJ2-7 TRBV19 TGTGCCAGTAGATCTAGCGGGATGTCATACGAGCAGTACTTC CASRSSGMSYEQYF
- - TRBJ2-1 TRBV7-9 TGTGCCAGCAGCTTAGTAGAAAATGAGCAGTTCTTC CASSLVENEQFF
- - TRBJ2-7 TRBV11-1 TGTGCCAGCAGTTTGAGCCTTTACCCGGCCGAGCAGTACTTC CASSLSLYPAEQYF
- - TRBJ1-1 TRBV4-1 TGCGCCAGCAGCCAAGAACCGAACACTGAAGCTTTCTTT CASSQEPNTEAFF
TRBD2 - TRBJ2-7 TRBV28 TGTGCCAGCAGTTCTATTAGGCTTTCAGTCGTAGCGGGCTCTTACGAGCAGTACTTC CASSSIRLSVVAGSYEQYF
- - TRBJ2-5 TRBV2 TGTGCCAGCAGTGATTTGGGGAAAGCAATAGCGGAGACCCAGTACTTC CASSDLGKAIAETQYF
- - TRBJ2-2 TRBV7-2 TGTGCCAGCAGCTTATTGTCCCGACCCACCGGGGAGCTGTTTTTT CASSLLSRPTGELFF
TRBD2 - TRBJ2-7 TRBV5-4 TGTGCCAGCAGCTCGGGACTAGCGGGATATCCCCCATTCGGGGAGCAGTACTTC CASSSGLAGYPPFGEQYF
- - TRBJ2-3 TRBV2 TGTGCCAGCAGTGAAGCGCTGGACTCTGGTACGCAGTATTTT CASSEALDSGTQYF
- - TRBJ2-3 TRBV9 TGTGCCAGCAGCGTCGGACACGGCAGCACAGATACGCAGTATTTT CASSVGHGSTDTQYF
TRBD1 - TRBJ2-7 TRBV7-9 TGTGCCAGCAGCCGTCCGGGACAGGGGAGCCACGAGCAGTACTTC CASSRPGQGSHEQYF
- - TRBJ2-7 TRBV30 TGTGCCTGGAGTCTCGTCCGTAACGGCGAGCAGTACTTC CAWSLVRNGEQYF
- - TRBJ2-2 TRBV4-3 TGCGCCAGCAGCCAGGCGTTTGGGGGAGCTTCCACCGGGGAGCTGTTTTTT CASSQAFGGASTGELFF
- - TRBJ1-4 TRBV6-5 TGTGCCAGCAGTAGTCTGACAGGTAGTAGGGGGAAACTGTTTTTT CASSSLTGSRGKLFF
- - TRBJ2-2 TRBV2 TGTGCCAGCAGCCCCTCTAGGAACACCGGGGAGCTGTTTTTT CASSPSRNTGELFF
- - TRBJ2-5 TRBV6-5 TGTGCCAGCAGTTACTCCCAGGGACGGGAGACCCAGTACTTC CASSYSQGRETQYF
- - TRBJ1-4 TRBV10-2 TGCGAGGAGGGTGGCCATCCCGGAGGGAGGCATAATGAAAAACTGTTTTTT CEEGGHPGGRHNEKLFF
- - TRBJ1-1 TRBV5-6 TGTGCCAGCACCTCAGCTTTTCCACGACACGGGAACACTGAAGCTTTCTTT CASTSAFPRHGNTEAFF
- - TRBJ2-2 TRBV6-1 TGTGCCAGCAGTGGAAGAGGACAGAACACCGGGGAGCTGTTTTTT CASSGRGQNTGELFF
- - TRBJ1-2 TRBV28 TGTGCCAGCACTCCAGGCGGGACACCTTCAACTGGCTATGGCTACACCTTC CASTPGGTPSTGYGYTF
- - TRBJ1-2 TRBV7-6 TGTGCCAGCAGCTTCGAACCCTCCGGGACCGACGTGGGCTACACCTTC CASSFEPSGTDVGYTF
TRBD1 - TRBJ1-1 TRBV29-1 TGCAGCGGGGACAGAGTGAACACTGAAGCTTTCTTT CSGDRVNTEAFF
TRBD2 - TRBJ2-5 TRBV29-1 TGCAGCGTTCAGCTAGCGGGAGGTGAGACCCAGTACTTC CSVQLAGGETQYF
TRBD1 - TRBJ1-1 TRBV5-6 TGTGCCAGCAGCTCTAAACGGGACAGGGTGACTGAAGCTTTCTTT CASSSKRDRVTEAFF
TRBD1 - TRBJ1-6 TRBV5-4 TGTGCCAGCAGCCAATCCGGACAGGGGCATTCACCCCTCCACTTT CASSQSGQGHSPLHF
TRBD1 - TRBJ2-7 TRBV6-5 TGTGCCAGCAGTTACCGGACAGGGTATTCCTACGAGCAGTACTTC CASSYRTGYSYEQYF
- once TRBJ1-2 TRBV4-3 TGCGCCAGCAGCCAAGATCACGGAGGTTATAACTATGGCTACACCTTC CASSQDHGGYNYGYTF
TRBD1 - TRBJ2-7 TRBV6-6 TGTGCCAGCAGTTACGGGGGACAGGCCTACGAGCAGTACTTC CASSYGGQAYEQYF
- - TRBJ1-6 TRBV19 TGTGCCAGTAGTATTGGTCGGACGGGCGGCTCACCCCTCCACTTT CASSIGRTGGSPLHF
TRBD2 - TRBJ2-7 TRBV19 TGTGCCAGTAGTAGCGGGAGGATGGAGCAGTACTTC CASSSGRMEQYF
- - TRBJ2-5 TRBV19 TGTGCCAGTAGCATTATACAGGAAGAGACCCAGTACTTC CASSIIQEETQYF
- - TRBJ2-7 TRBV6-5 TGTGCCAGCAGTGATAGGCAGGGGTGGTCCGAGCAGTACTTC CASSDRQGWSEQYF
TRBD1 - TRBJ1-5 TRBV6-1 TGTGCCAGCTCAACGGGACAGGGAAATCAGCCCCAGCATTTT CASSTGQGNQPQHF
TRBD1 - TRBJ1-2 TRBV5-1 TGCGCCAGCAGCTTGGACGAGACAGGGTTCAGGACCTTC CASSLDETGFRTF